The source of this T cell receptor beta chain is a study of blood T cells in healthy people across ages. General study findings and limits: The study found TCR beta diversity correlated strongly with naive T cell percentage.

Then a second PCR, running roughly 7 to 11 cycles, was carried out with a sample-barcoded 5' primer and a J-beta primer mix. MiXCR, applied by TCRdb to the 5' RACE reads, yields one record per CDR3 protein. Among 550,000 to 650,000 distinct CDR3 sequences, about a quarter were seen once, and the ten largest hold approximately 3.3%. Healthy Caucasian individuals from Russia aged 6 to 90 served as donors. The CDR3 runs 14 residues. Trimming removed 7 bases from V and 5 bases from J, with 14 bases in between. About this clonotype itself: What it binds is unknown.

The same sample was also used in a study of T cells of mothers and their children. As that study records: In cDNA synthesis, all of the extracted RNA was used at roughly 1.5 ug per 15 ul.

The chain combines TRBV12-3 or TRBV12-4 with TRBJ1-4; a possible D gene is TRBD1 (5 bases). The specimen sequenced was blood. The TCR sequence derives from a boy aged 2 to 10 in good health. Written as DNA, the CDR3 is TGTGCCAGCACCTCCGGGACGGAGAATGAAAAACTGTTTTTT. Its protein is CASTSGTENEKLFF.